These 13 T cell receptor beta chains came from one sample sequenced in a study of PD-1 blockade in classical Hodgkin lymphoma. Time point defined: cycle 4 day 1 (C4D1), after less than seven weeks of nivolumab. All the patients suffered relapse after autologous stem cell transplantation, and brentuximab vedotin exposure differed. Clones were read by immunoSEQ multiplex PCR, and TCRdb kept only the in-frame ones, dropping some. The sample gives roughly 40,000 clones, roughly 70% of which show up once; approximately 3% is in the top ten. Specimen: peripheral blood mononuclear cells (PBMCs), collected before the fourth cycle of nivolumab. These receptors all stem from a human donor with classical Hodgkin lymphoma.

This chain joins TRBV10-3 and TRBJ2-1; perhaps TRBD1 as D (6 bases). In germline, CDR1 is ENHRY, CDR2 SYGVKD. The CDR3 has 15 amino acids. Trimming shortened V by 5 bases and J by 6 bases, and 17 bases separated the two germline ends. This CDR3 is CAISPVGAGSNEQFF. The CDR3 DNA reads TGTGCCATCAGTCCGGTGGGGGCCGGATCCAATGAGCAGTTCTTC.

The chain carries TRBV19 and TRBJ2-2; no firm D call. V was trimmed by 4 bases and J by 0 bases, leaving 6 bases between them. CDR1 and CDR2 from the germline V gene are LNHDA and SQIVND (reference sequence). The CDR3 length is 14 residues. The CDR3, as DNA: TGTGCCAGTAGTACAGGCCCGAACACCGGGGAGCTGTTTTTT. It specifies CASSTGPNTGELFF.

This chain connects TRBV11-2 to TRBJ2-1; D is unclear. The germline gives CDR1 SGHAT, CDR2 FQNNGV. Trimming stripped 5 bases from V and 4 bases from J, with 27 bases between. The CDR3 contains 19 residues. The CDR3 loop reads CASSLRVLRSVPLYNEQFF. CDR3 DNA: TGTGCCAGCAGCCTACGGGTTCTAAGGTCCGTCCCCCTATACAATGAGCAGTTCTTC.

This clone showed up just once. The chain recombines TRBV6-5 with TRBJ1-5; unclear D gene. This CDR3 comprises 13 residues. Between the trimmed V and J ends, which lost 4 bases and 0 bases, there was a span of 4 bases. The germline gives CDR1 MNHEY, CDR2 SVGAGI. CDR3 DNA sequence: TGTGCCAGCAGTTCGATTAGCAATCAGCCCCAGCATTTT. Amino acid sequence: CASSSISNQPQHF.

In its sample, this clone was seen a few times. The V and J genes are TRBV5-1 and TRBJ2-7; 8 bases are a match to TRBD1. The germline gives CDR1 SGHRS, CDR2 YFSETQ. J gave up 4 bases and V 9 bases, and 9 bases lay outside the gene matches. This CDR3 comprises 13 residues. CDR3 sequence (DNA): TGCGCCACCCCTTGTCAGGGGGCGTACGAGCAGTACTTC. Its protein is CATPCQGAYEQYF.

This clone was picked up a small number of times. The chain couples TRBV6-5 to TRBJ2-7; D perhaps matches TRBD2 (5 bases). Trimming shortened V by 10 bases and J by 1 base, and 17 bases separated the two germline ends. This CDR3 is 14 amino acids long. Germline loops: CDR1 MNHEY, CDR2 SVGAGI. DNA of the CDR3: TGTGCCACCATGACGCGAGGGTTTTCCTACGAGCAGTACTTC. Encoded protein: CATMTRGFSYEQYF.

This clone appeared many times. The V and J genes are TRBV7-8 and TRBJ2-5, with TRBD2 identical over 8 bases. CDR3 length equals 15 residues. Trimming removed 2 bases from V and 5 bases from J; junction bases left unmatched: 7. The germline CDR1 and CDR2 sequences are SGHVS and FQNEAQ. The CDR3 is CASSLLGSGEETQYF. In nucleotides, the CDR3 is TGTGCCAGCAGCTTATTAGGTAGCGGGGAGGAGACCCAGTACTTC.

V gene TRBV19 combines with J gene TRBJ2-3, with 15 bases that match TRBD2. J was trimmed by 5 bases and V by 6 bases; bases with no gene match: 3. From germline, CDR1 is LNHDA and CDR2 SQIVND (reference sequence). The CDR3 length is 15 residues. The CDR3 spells CASRRTSGGVDTQYF. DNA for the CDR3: TGTGCCAGTAGACGGACTAGCGGGGGGGTAGATACGCAGTATTTT.

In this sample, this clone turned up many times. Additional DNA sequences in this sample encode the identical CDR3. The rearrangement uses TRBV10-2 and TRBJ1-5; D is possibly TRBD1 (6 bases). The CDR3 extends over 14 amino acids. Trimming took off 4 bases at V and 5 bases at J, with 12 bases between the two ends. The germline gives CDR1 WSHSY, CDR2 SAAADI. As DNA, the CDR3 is TGCGCCAGCAGTGGATTAACAGGGTATCAGCCCCAGCATTTT. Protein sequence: CASSGLTGYQPQHF.

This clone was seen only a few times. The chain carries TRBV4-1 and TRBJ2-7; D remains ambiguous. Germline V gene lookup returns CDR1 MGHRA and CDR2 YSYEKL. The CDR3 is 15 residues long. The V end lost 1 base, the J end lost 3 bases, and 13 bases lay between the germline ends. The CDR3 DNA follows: TGCGCCAGCAGCCAAGGTCCCGCGCGTAGCTACGAGCAGTACTTC. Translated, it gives CASSQGPARSYEQYF.

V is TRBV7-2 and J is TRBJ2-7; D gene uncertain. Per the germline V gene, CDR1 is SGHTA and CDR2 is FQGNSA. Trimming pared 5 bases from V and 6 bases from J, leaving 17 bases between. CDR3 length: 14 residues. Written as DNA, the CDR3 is TGTGCCAGCAGCCTCGATGCTAGTCTTGGCGAGCAGTACTTC. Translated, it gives CASSLDASLGEQYF.

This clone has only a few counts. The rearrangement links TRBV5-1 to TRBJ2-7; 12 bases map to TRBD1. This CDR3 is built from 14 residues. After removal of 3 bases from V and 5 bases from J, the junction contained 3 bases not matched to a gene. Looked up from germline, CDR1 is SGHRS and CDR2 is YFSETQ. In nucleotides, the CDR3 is TGCGCCAGCAGCTGGGGGACAGGGGGCGACGAGCAGTACTTC. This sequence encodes CASSWGTGGDEQYF.

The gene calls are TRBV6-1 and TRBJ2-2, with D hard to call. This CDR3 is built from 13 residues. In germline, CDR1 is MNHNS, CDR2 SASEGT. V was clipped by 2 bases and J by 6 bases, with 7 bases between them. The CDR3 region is CASSETDAGELFF. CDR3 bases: TGTGCCAGCAGTGAAACGGACGCCGGGGAGCTGTTTTTT.